This record concerns one TCR beta chain sequence. Primers: 60 Vbeta forward and 13 Jbeta reverse. This table comes from immunoSEQ multiplex PCR, and its TCRdb copy is limited to in-frame clones, with some not included. The sample lists over 150,000 clones; roughly 80% were seen once. Trimming took off 3 bases at V and 2 bases at J, with 15 bases between the two ends. The CDR3 is 15 amino acids. Germline assignment: CDR1 SGHDT and CDR2 YYEEEE. This entry belongs to a study of cytomegalovirus exposure and HLA in healthy donors. The receptor was isolated from a man aged 25 to 45 in good health and CMV-seropositive. This chain connects TRBV5-6 to TRBJ2-7, with a tentative D call TRBD2 (6 bases). Sequenced input: PBMCs. Written as DNA, the CDR3 is TGTGCCAGCAGCTCAACCGGGACTCCAGCCTACGAGCAGTACTTC. Its translation: CASSSTGTPAYEQYF. Complete variable domain (other parts from reference TRBV5-6 and TRBJ2-7): DAGVTQSPTHLIKTRGQQVTLRCSPKSGHDTVSWYQQALGQGPQFIFQYYEEEERQRGNFPDRFSGHQFPNYSSELNVNALLLGDSALYLCASSSTGTPAYEQYFGPGTRLTVT.